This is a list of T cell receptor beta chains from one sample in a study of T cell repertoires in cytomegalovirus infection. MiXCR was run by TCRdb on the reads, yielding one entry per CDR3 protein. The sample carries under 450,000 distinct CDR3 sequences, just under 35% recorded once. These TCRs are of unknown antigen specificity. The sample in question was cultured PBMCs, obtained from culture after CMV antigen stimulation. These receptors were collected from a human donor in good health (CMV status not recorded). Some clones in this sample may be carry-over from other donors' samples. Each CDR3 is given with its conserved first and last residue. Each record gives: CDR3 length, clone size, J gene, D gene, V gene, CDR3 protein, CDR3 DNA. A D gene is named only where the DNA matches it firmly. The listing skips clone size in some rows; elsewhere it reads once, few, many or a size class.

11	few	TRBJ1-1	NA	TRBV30	CAWSVYRLAFF	TGTGCCTGGAGTGTATACAGGTTGGCTTTCTTT
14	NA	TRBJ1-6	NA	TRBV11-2	CASGVDSNNSPLHF	TGTGCCAGCGGCGTAGACAGCAATAATTCACCCCTCCACTTT
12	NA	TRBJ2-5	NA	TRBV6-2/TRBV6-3	CATADRKETQYF	TGTGCCACCGCGGACAGAAAAGAGACCCAGTACTTC
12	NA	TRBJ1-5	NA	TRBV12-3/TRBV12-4	CASRIYDQPQHF	TGTGCCAGCAGGATTTATGATCAGCCCCAGCATTTT
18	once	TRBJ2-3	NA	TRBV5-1	CASSTTPQQPISTDTQYF	TGCGCCAGCAGCACCACCCCACAGCAACCGATAAGCACAGATACGCAGTATTTT
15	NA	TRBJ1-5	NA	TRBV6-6	CASSYLLRDNQPQHF	TGTGCCAGCAGTTACTTGTTAAGGGACAATCAGCCCCAGCATTTT
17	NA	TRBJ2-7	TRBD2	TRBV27	CASSPYYAGTSALEQYF	TGTGCCAGCAGTCCCTACTACGCCGGGACTAGCGCCCTCGAGCAGTACTTC
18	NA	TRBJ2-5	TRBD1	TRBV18	CASSRWGQGNSPQETQYF	TGTGCCAGCTCACGGTGGGGACAGGGGAATTCGCCTCAAGAGACCCAGTACTTC
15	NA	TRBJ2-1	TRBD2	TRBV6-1	CASSEAGLAVPEQFF	TGTGCCAGCAGTGAAGCGGGACTAGCGGTGCCTGAGCAGTTCTTC
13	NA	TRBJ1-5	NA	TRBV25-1	CASSGPGTQPQHF	TGTGCCAGCAGTGGGCCAGGGACACAGCCCCAGCATTTT
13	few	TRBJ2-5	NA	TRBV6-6	CASTPGLQETQYF	TGTGCCAGCACCCCCGGGCTTCAAGAGACCCAGTACTTC
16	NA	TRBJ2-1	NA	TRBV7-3	CASSLQGENSYNEQFF	TGTGCCAGCAGCTTACAGGGCGAGAACTCCTACAATGAGCAGTTCTTC
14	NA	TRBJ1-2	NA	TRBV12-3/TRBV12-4	CASRSQQGPYGYTF	TGTGCCAGCAGATCTCAACAGGGACCCTATGGCTACACCTTC
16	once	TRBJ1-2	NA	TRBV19	CASSIDGDRWFGSYTF	TGTGCCAGTAGTATAGATGGCGACAGGTGGTTCGGGAGCTACACCTTC
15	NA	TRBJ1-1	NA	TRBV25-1	CASSGAIQMDTEAFF	TGTGCCAGCAGTGGTGCTATACAGATGGACACTGAAGCTTTCTTT
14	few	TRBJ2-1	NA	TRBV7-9	CASSLALRESEQFF	TGTGCCAGCAGCTTAGCCTTGCGGGAATCAGAGCAGTTCTTC
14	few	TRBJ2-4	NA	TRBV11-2	CASSEGLAKNIQYF	TGTGCCAGCAGCGAGGGTCTAGCCAAAAACATTCAGTACTTC
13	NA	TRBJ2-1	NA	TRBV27	CASSLDARNEQFF	TGTGCCAGCAGTTTAGACGCCCGAAATGAGCAGTTCTTC
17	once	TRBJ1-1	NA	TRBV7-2	CASSLRLVGQGKTEAFF	TGTGCCAGCAGCTTACGGTTAGTGGGGCAGGGTAAGACTGAAGCTTTCTTT
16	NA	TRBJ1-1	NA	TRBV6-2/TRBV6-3	CASRGEGVFGYTEAFF	TGTGCCAGCAGGGGAGAGGGGGTCTTCGGGTACACTGAAGCTTTCTTT
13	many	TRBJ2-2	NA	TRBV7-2	CASSQQGAGELFF	TGTGCCAGCAGCCAACAGGGTGCCGGGGAGCTGTTTTTT
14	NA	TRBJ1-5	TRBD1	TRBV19	CASHTGTGNQPQHF	TGTGCCAGCCACACCGGGACAGGTAATCAGCCCCAGCATTTT
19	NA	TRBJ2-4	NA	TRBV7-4	CASSLEVGVIQFAKNIQYF	TGTGCCAGCAGCTTAGAAGTGGGAGTGATCCAATTTGCCAAAAACATTCAGTACTTC
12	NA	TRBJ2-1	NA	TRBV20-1	CSARFVSNEQFF	TGCAGTGCTAGATTCGTCAGCAATGAGCAGTTCTTC
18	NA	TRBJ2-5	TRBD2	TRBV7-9	CASSFDPAGGPTGETQYF	TGTGCCAGCAGCTTCGATCCGGCGGGAGGGCCGACGGGGGAGACCCAGTACTTC
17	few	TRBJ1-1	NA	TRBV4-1	CASSQAASGWLNTEAFF	TGCGCCAGCAGCCAAGCAGCTTCCGGGTGGTTGAACACTGAAGCTTTCTTT
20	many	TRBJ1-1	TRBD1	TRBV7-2	CASSLRDSLMKLTSYAEAFF	TGTGCCAGCAGCTTGCGGGACAGCCTAATGAAGCTAACGTCCTACGCTGAAGCTTTCTTT
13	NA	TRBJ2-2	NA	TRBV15	CATSRGLTGELFF	TGTGCCACCAGCAGAGGACTCACCGGGGAGCTGTTTTTT
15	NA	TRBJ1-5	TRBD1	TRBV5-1	CASSPDRGSNQPQHF	TGCGCCAGCAGCCCGGACAGGGGGAGCAATCAGCCCCAGCATTTT
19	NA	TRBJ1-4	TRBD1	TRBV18	CASSPTSPGQGSTNEKLFF	TGTGCCAGCTCACCTACTTCGCCGGGACAGGGTTCAACTAATGAAAAACTGTTTTTT
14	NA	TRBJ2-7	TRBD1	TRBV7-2	CASSLRLTGGEQYF	TGTGCCAGCAGCTTGAGGCTGACAGGGGGCGAGCAGTACTTC
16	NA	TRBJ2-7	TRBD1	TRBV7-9	CASSREIGTGIREQYF	TGTGCCAGCAGCAGGGAGATCGGGACAGGGATTCGCGAGCAGTACTTC
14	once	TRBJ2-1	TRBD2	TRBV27	CASRGLALNNEQFF	TGTGCCAGCAGGGGACTAGCGTTAAACAATGAGCAGTTCTTC
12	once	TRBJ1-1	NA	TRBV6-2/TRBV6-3	CASSLFNSEAFF	TGTGCCAGCAGCCTATTCAATTCCGAAGCTTTCTTT
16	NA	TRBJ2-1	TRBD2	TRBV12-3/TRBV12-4	CASSLRRLAGGNEQFF	TGTGCCAGCAGTTTAAGGCGACTAGCGGGAGGAAATGAGCAGTTCTTC
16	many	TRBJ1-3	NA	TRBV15	CATSPTGRGSGNTIYF	TGTGCCACCAGCCCCACCGGTCGGGGGAGCGGAAACACCATATATTTT
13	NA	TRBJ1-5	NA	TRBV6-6	CASSYSRVQPQHF	TGTGCCAGCAGTTACTCGCGAGTTCAGCCCCAGCATTTT
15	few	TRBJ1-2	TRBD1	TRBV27	CASSSTGLSNYGYTF	TGTGCCAGCAGTTCGACAGGGTTAAGTAACTATGGCTACACCTTC
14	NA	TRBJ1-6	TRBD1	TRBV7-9	CASSTRQGWEPLHF	TGTGCCAGCAGCACCCGACAGGGGTGGGAACCCCTCCACTTT
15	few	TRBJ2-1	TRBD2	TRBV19	CASTQTSGRFNEQFF	TGTGCCAGTACACAAACTAGCGGGAGGTTCAATGAGCAGTTCTTC
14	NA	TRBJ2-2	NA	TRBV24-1	CATSDLVTYGELFF	TGTGCCACCAGTGATTTGGTAACTTACGGGGAGCTGTTTTTT
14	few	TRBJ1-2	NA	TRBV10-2	CASSESLGVYGYTF	TGCGCCAGCAGTGAGTCGTTGGGGGTCTATGGCTACACCTTC
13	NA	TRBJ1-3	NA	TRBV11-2	CASSPDSGNTIYF	TGTGCCAGCAGCCCGGACAGTGGAAACACCATATATTTT
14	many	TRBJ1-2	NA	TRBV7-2	CASSSPGTKPGYTF	TGTGCCAGCAGCTCCCCCGGGACTAAACCAGGCTACACCTTC
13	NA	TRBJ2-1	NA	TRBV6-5	CASRRLAYNEQFF	TGTGCCAGCAGGCGTCTAGCCTACAATGAGCAGTTCTTC
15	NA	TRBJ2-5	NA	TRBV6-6	CASSWRGGAGETQYF	TGTGCCAGCAGTTGGAGGGGGGGGGCAGGGGAGACCCAGTACTTC